The 7 T cell receptor beta chains listed next were all sequenced from one sample in a study of human T cells and chemical hapten exposure. Via MiXCR, TCRdb re-called the RACE reads, giving one row per CDR3 protein. Among roughly 100,000 distinct CDR3 sequences listed, 9.6% were seen once. Time point meaning: pre-sensitization, week 0. Treatment in this sample: therapeutic diphenylcyclopropenone sensitization with weekly scalp DPC. The source was whole blood, collected in connection with sensitization to the hapten diphenylcyclopropenone (DPC). These receptors all come from a woman aged 35 to 49 with alopecia areata. Some clones in this sample may be carry-over from other donors' samples.

The chain has TRBV30 and TRBJ1-2, with D perhaps matching TRBD1 (6 bases). The CDR3 contains 13 residues. V shed 5 bases and J shed 2 bases, with 12 bases lying between them. CDR1 GTSNPN and CDR2 SVGIG come from the germline V gene (reference sequence). The CDR3 spells CAWGGDRNYGYTF. The CDR3, as DNA: TGTGCCTGGGGGGGAGACAGGAACTATGGCTACACCTTC.

The chain links TRBV6-1 to TRBJ1-5; D not certain. The CDR3 contains 13 residues. V shed 3 bases and J shed 0 bases, with 3 bases lying between them. CDR1 MNHNS and CDR2 SASEGT come from the germline V gene. The CDR3 region has the DNA TGTGCCAGCAGTGATTATAGCAATCAGCCCCAGCATTTT. Translated, it gives CASSDYSNQPQHF.

This clonotype was seen a few times. This chain connects TRBV9 to TRBJ1-3; the D is unclear. The CDR3 loop spans 11 amino acids. Deletions cut 6 bases from V and 4 bases from J, with 5 bases between. Germline V CDR1 and CDR2: SGDLS, YYNGEE. CDR3 protein: CASKSGNTIYF. In nucleotides, the CDR3 is TGTGCCAGCAAGTCGGGAAACACCATATATTTT.

This clonotype was detected ten times or more. This chain connects TRBV4-2 to TRBJ2-7; TRBD2 might be the D (6 bases). Germline CDR1 reads LGHNA; CDR2 reads YNFKEQ. This CDR3 has 19 amino acids. V was shortened by 1 base and J by 3 bases, with 25 bases between the two germline ends. The CDR3 here is CASSQVTGFAGITSYEQYF. The CDR3 DNA reads TGTGCCAGCAGCCAAGTAACGGGATTCGCGGGAATAACTAGCTACGAGCAGTACTTC.

This clonotype turned up a few times. V is TRBV3-1 and J is TRBJ2-1; 8 bases align to TRBD2. Germline CDR1 LGHDT, CDR2 YNNKEL (reference sequence). This CDR3 is 17 amino acids long. V was clipped by 4 bases and J by 2 bases; unmatched bases: 10. The CDR3 nucleotides read TGTGCCAGCAGCCGGGGACGAAGCGGGGGAGCCTACAATGAGCAGTTCTTC. Protein product: CASSRGRSGGAYNEQFF.

This clonotype has ten or more counts. At one end the junction does not follow the germline gene, possibly because of a read error. The chain uses TRBV11-2 and TRBJ1-4; 12 nucleotides align to TRBD1. This CDR3 is 13 amino acids long. The V gene's germline CDR1 is SGHAT and CDR2 FQNNGV. The CDR3 sequence: CASSLPLGQGAVF. CDR3 coding DNA: TGTGCCAGCAGCTTGCCCTTGGGACAGGGGGCTGTTTTT.

In this sample, this clonotype turned up once. This rearrangement joins TRBV6-2 or TRBV6-3 to TRBJ2-3; TRBD2 matches 7 bases. This CDR3 spans 16 amino acids. J was trimmed by 1 base and V by 5 bases; bases with no gene match: 9. Germline CDR1 is MNHEY and CDR2 is SVGEGT. The CDR3 reads CASSPTSPDRTDTQYF. In DNA form, the CDR3 reads TGTGCCAGCAGTCCGACTAGCCCCGATCGCACAGATACGCAGTATTTT.